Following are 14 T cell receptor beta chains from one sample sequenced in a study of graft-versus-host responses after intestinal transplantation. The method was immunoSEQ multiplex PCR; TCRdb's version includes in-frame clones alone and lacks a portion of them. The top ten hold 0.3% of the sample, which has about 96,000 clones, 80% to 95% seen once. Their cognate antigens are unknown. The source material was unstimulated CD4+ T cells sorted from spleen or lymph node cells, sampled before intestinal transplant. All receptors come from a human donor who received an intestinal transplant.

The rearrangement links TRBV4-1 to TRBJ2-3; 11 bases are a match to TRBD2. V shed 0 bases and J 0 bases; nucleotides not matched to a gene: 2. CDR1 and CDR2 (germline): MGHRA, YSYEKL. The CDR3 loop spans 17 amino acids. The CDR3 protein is CASSQDGTSGSTDTQYF. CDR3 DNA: TGCGCCAGCAGCCAAGATGGGACTAGCGGAAGCACAGATACGCAGTATTTT.

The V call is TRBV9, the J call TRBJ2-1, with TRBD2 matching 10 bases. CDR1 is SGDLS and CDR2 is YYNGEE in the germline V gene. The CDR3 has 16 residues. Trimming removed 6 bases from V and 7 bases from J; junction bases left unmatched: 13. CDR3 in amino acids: CASTQELAGALNEQFF. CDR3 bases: TGTGCCAGCACCCAGGAGCTAGCGGGAGCCCTAAATGAGCAGTTCTTC.

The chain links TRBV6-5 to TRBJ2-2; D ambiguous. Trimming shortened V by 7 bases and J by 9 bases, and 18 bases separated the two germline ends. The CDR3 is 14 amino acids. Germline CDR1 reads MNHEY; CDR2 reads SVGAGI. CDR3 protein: CASTRDEEYRELFF. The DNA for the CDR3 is TGTGCCAGCACCCGAGATGAGGAATACCGGGAGCTGTTTTTT.

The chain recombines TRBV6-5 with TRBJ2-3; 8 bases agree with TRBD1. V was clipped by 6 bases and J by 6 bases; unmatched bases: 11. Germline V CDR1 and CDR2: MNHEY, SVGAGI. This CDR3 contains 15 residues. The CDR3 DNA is TGTGCCAGCAGGCAACTAGCAGGGGGCAGGGATACGCAGTATTTT. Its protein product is CASRQLAGGRDTQYF.

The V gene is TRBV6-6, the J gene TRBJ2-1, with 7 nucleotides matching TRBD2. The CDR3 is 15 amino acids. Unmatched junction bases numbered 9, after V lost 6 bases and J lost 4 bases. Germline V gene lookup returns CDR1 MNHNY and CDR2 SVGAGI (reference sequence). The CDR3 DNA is TGTGCCAGCAGCCCGAGCGGGCGGGGGTACAATGAGCAGTTCTTC. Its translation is CASSPSGRGYNEQFF.

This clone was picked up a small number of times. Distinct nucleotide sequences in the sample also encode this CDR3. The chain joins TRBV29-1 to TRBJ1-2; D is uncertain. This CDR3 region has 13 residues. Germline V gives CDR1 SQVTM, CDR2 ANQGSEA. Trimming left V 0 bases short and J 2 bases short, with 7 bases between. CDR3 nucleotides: TGCAGCGTTGAAGATCAGGTGAACTATGGCTACACCTTC. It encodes CSVEDQVNYGYTF.

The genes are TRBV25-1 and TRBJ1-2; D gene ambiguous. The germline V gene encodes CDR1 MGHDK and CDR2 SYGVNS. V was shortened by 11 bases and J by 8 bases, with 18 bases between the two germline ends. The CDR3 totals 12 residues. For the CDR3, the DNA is TGTGCCGCACGGGCGGGAGGTTTGGGCTACACCTTC. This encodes CAARAGGLGYTF.

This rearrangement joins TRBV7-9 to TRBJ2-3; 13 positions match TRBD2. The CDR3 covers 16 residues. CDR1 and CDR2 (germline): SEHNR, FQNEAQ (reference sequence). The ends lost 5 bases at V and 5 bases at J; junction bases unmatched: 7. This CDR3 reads CASSKLAGGPGDTQYF. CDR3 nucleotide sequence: TGTGCCAGCAGCAAACTAGCGGGAGGGCCGGGAGATACGCAGTATTTT. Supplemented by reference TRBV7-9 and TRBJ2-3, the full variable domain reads DTGVSQNPRHKITKRGQNVTFRCDPISEHNRLYWYRQTLGQGPEFLTYFQNEAQLEKSRLLSDRFSAERPKGSFSTLEIQRTEQGDSAMYLCASSKLAGGPGDTQYFGPGTRLTVL.

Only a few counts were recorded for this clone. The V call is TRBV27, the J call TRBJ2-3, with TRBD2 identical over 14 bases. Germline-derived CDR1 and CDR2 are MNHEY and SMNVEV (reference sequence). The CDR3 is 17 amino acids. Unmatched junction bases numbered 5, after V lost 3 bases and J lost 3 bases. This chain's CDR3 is CASSLGLAGVKTDTQYF. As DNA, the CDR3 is TGTGCCAGCAGTTTGGGACTAGCGGGAGTTAAAACAGATACGCAGTATTTT.

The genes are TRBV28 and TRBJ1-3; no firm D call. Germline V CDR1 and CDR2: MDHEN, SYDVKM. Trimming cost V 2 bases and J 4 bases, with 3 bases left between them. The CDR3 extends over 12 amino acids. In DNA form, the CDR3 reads TGTGCCAGCAGTTTAAGGGGAAACACCATATATTTT. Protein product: CASSLRGNTIYF. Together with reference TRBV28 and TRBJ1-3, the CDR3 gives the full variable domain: DVKVTQSSRYLVKRTGEKVFLECVQDMDHENMFWYRQDPGLGLRLIYFSYDVKMKEKGDIPEGYSVSREKKERFSLILESASTNQTSMYLCASSLRGNTIYFGEGSWLTVV.

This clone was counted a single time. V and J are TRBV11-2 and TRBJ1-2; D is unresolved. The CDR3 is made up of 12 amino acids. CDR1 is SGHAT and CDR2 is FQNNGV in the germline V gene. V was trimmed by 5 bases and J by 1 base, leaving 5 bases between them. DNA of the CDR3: TGTGCCAGCAGCAAATTTAACTATGGCTACACCTTC. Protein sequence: CASSKFNYGYTF.

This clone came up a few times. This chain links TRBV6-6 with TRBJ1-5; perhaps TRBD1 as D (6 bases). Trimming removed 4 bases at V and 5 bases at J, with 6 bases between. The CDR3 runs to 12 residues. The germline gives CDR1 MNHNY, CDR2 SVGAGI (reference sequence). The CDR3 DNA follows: TGTGCCAGCAGTTCAGGGGATCAGCCCCAGCATTTT. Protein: CASSSGDQPQHF.

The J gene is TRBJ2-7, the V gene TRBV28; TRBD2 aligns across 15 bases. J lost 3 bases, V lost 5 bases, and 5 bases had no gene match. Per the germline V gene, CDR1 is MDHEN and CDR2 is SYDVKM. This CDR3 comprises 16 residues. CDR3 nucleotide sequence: TGTGCCAGCAGTGAGGGACTAGCGGGAGGATTCTACGAGCAGTACTTC. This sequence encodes CASSEGLAGGFYEQYF.

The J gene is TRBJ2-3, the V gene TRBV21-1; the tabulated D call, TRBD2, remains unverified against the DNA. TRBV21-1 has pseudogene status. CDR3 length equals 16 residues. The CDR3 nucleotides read TGTGCCAGCAGCAAAACTCCTAGCGGGAGGACCGATACGCAGTATTTT. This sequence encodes CASSKTPSGRTDTQYF.